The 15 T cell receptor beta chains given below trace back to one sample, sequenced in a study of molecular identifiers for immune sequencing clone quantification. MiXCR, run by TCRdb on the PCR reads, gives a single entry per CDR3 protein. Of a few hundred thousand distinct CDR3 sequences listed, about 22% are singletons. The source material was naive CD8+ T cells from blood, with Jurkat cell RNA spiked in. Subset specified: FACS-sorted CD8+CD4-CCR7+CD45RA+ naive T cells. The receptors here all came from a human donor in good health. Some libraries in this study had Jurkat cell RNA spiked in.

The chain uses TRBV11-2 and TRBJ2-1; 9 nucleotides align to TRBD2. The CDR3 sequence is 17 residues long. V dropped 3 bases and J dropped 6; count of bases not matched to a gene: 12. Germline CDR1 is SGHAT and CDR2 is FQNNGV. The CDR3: CASSLGGGLALFNEQFF. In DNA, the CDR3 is TGTGCCAGCAGCTTGGGGGGGGGACTAGCCCTCTTCAATGAGCAGTTCTTC.

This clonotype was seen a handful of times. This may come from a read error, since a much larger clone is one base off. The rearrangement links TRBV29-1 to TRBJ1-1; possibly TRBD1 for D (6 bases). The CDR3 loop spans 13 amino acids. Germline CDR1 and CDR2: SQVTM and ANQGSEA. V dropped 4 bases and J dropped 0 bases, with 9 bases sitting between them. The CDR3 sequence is CSVGDTLNTEAFF. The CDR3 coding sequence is TGCAGCGTTGGGGACACCTTGAACACTGAAGCTTTCTTT.

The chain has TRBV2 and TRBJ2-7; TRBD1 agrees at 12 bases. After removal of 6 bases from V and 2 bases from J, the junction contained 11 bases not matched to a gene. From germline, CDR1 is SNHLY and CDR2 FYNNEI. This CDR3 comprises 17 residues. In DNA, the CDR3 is TGTGCCAGCAGGACCGGGACAGGGGGCGTCCGGGCCTACGAGCAGTACTTC. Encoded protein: CASRTGTGGVRAYEQYF.

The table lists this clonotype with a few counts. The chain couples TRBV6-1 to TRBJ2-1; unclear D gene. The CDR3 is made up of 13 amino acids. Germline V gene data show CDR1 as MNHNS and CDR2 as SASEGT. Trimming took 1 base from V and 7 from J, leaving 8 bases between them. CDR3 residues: CASSEEMGNEQFF. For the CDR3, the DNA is TGTGCCAGCAGTGAAGAAATGGGTAATGAGCAGTTCTTC.

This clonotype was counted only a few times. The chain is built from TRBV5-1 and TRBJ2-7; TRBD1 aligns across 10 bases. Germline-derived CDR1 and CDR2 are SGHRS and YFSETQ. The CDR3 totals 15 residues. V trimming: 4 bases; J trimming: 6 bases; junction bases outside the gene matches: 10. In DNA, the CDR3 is TGCGCCAGCAGCCCGGCCTCCGGGACAGGGGCCGAGCAGTACTTC. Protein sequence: CASSPASGTGAEQYF.

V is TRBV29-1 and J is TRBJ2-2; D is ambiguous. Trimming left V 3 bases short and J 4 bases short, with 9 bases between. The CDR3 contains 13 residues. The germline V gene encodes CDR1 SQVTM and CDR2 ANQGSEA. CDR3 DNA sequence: TGCAGCGTTGAGAGTCGAGTCACCGGGGAGCTGTTTTTT. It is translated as CSVESRVTGELFF.

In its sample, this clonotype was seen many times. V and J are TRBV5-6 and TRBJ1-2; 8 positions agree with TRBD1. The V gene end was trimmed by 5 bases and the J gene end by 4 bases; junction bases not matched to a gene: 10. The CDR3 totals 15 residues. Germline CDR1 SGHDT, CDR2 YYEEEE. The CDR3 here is CASRMWGQASYGYTF. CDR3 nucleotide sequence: TGTGCCAGCAGAATGTGGGGACAGGCCTCCTATGGCTACACCTTC.

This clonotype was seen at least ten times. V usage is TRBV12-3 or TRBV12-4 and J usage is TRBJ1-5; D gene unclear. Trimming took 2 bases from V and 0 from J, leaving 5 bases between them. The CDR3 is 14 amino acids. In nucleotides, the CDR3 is TGTGCCAGCAGTTTATCCTATAGCAATCAGCCCCAGCATTTT. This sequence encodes CASSLSYSNQPQHF.

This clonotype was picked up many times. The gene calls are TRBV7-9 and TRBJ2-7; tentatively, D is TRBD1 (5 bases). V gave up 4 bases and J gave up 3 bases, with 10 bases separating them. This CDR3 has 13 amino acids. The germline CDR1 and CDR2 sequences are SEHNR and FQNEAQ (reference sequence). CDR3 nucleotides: TGTGCCAGCAGCTGGGGCCCCGACTACGAGCAGTACTTC. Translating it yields CASSWGPDYEQYF.

CDR3 in DNA: TGTGCCAGCAGTGAGCCTAGCGGGGGGGCCTTAGAGACCCAGTACTTC. The encoded protein is CASSEPSGGALETQYF. The rearrangement uses TRBV2 and TRBJ2-5; the match to TRBD2 covers 12 bases. The V segment lost 3 bases and the J segment 4 bases; nucleotides outside the gene matches: 6. This CDR3 is built from 16 residues. The germline V gene encodes CDR1 SNHLY and CDR2 FYNNEI.

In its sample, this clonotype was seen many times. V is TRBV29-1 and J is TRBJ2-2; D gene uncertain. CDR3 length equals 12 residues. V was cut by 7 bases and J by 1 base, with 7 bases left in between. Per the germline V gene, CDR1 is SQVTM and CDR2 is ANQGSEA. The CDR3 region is CSALRNTGELFF. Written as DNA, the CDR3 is TGCAGCGCCTTGAGGAACACCGGGGAGCTGTTTTTT.

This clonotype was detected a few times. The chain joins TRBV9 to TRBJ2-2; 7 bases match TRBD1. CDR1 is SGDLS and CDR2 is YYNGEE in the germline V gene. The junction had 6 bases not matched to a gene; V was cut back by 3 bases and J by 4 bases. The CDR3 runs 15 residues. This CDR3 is CASSEQGPSTGELFF. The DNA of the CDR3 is TGTGCCAGCAGCGAACAGGGGCCTAGCACCGGGGAGCTGTTTTTT.

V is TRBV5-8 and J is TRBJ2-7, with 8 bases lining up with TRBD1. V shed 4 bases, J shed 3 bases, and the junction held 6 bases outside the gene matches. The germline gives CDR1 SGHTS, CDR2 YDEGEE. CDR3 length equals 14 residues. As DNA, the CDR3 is TGTGCCAGCAGCGCTGGACAGGGTGACTACGAGCAGTACTTC. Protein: CASSAGQGDYEQYF.

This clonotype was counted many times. The CDR3 region has the DNA TGTGCCAGCAGCTCCGACGTGGGGACAGGGAACTACGAGCAGTACTTC. Protein sequence: CASSSDVGTGNYEQYF. The chain links TRBV7-2 to TRBJ2-7, with 9 bases aligning to TRBD1. V dropped 4 bases and J dropped 3; count of bases not matched to a gene: 10. CDR1 is SGHTA and CDR2 is FQGNSA in the germline V gene. The CDR3 covers 16 residues.

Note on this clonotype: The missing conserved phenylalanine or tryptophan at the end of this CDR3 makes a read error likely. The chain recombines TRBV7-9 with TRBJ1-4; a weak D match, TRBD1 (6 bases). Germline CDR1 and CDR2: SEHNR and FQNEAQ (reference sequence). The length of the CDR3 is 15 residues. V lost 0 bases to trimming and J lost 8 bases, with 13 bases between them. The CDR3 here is CASSLAQGSDEKLFY. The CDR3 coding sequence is TGTGCCAGCAGCTTAGCACAGGGTTCGGACGAAAAACTGTTTTAT.